This entry lists 27 T cell receptor beta chains sequenced from one sample in a study of CD8 T cells in ankylosing spondylitis. A single record per CDR3 protein comes from TCRdb applying MiXCR to the 5' RACE reads. The sample has about 450,000 distinct CDR3 sequences; roughly a quarter are singletons. These TCRs are of unknown antigen specificity. Study observations and caveats: There was a TCR beta motif, made of eight highly homologous variants, that appeared characteristic of ankylosing spondylitis blood.

The material sequenced was blood, either unsorted or a sorted T cell fraction (not recorded which). The receptors were sampled from a male donor with ankylosing spondylitis.

This clonotype was recorded a few times. The chain carries TRBV7-2 and TRBJ2-7, with TRBD2 matching over 12 bases. This CDR3 contains 15 residues. Trimming took 5 bases from V and 5 from J; bases not matched to a gene: 7. Germline V lookup: CDR1 SGHTA, CDR2 FQGNSA. CDR3 sequence (DNA): TGTGCCAGCAGCCCGACTAGCGGGAGAATCCACGAGCAGTACTTC. This sequence encodes CASSPTSGRIHEQYF.

V is TRBV19 and J is TRBJ1-5; TRBD1 agrees at 12 bases. The V gene end was trimmed by 2 bases and the J gene end by 4 bases; junction bases not matched to a gene: 9. CDR3 length: 18 residues. Germline CDR1 and CDR2: LNHDA and SQIVND (reference sequence). Here the CDR3 reads CASSISTWDRGHNQPQHF. CDR3 in DNA: TGTGCCAGTAGTATAAGTACCTGGGACAGGGGGCATAATCAGCCCCAGCATTTT.

The chain employs TRBV11-2 and TRBJ2-7; TRBD2 matches at 13 bases. V lost 5 bases, J lost 3 bases, and 4 bases stayed unmatched. The germline V gene encodes CDR1 SGHAT and CDR2 FQNNGV. This CDR3 is 15 amino acids long. The CDR3 spells CASSRGLAGVYEQYV. The CDR3 DNA follows: TGTGCCAGCAGCCGTGGACTAGCGGGAGTCTACGAGCAGTACGTC.

This chain links TRBV5-5 with TRBJ1-1; no clear D. Germline V CDR1 and CDR2: SGHKS, YYEKEE (reference sequence). Trimming took off 2 bases at V and 4 bases at J, with 9 bases between the two ends. The CDR3 spans 13 residues. The CDR3 sequence: CASSFREITEAFF. The CDR3 DNA reads as TGTGCCAGCAGCTTTAGGGAGATCACTGAAGCTTTCTTT.

The chain links TRBV12-3 or TRBV12-4 to TRBJ2-1, with 7 bases matching TRBD2. J was trimmed by 12 bases and V by 4 bases; bases with no gene match: 12. The CDR3 runs to 14 residues. The CDR3 DNA is TGTGCCAGCAGTTCATACCGGGCGGGAGTCAGGCAGTTCTTC. This encodes CASSSYRAGVRQFF.

The rearrangement uses TRBV2 and TRBJ2-3, with unresolved D. Germline V gives CDR1 SNHLY, CDR2 FYNNEI. The V gene lost 6 bases and the J gene lost 8 bases, with 15 bases spanning the gap. This CDR3 spans 13 amino acids. CDR3 in DNA: TGTGCCAGCAGGGACCGCTCCGATGGTACGCAGTATTTT. This translates into CASRDRSDGTQYF.

This clonotype was observed at least ten times. This sequence joins TRBV11-2 and TRBJ2-7; possibly TRBD2 for D (6 bases). V was cut by 3 bases and J by 2 bases, with 26 bases left in between. The CDR3 totals 19 residues. Germline loops: CDR1 SGHAT, CDR2 FQNNGV. Here the CDR3 DNA reads TGTGCCAGCAGCTTCGAACTCCCGGGGCCAACTAGACTAGCCTACGAGCAGTACTTC. Translated: CASSFELPGPTRLAYEQYF.

This clonotype was observed a handful of times. V usage is TRBV24-1 and J usage is TRBJ2-1; 14 bases match TRBD2. The CDR3 extends over 16 amino acids. CDR1 and CDR2 from the germline V gene are KGHDR and SFDVKD. J gave up 9 bases and V 1 base, and 4 bases lay outside the gene matches. Here the CDR3 DNA reads TGTGCCACCAGTGATTTCGGGACTAGCGGGAGAATTGAGCAGTTCTTC. This codes for CATSDFGTSGRIEQFF.

This rearrangement joins TRBV4-2 to TRBJ2-7; 8 nucleotides match TRBD2. Looked up from germline, CDR1 is LGHNA and CDR2 is YNFKEQ. Unmatched junction bases numbered 10, after V lost 4 bases and J lost 5 bases. The CDR3 is made up of 15 amino acids. This chain's CDR3 is CASSPGRADAHEQYV. CDR3 sequence (DNA): TGTGCCAGCAGCCCCGGGAGGGCCGACGCCCACGAGCAGTACGTC.

J is TRBJ2-5 and V is TRBV24-1, with 9 bases lining up with TRBD1. CDR3 size: 14 residues. The V segment lost 5 bases and the J segment 4 bases; nucleotides outside the gene matches: 4. Germline values: CDR1 KGHDR, CDR2 SFDVKD. The CDR3 is CATSGTDRGETQYF. CDR3 coding DNA: TGTGCCACCAGTGGAACGGACAGGGGAGAGACCCAGTACTTC.

This rearrangement joins TRBV20-1 to TRBJ2-1; 8 bases agree with TRBD1. CDR1 DFQATT and CDR2 SNEGSKA come from the germline V gene (reference sequence). This CDR3 is built from 15 residues. V lost 0 bases, J lost 7 bases, and 8 bases stayed unmatched. Here the CDR3 reads CSARDSPDRGNEQFF. The CDR3 coding sequence is TGCAGTGCTAGAGATTCGCCCGACAGGGGAAATGAGCAGTTCTTC.

This clonotype occurred a few times. The chain combines TRBV20-1 with TRBJ1-6; tentative D call: TRBD1 (5 bases). CDR3 length: 15 amino acids. Germline V gene data show CDR1 as DFQATT and CDR2 as SNEGSKA (reference sequence). V dropped 6 bases and J dropped 2 bases, with 14 bases sitting between them. CDR3 in amino acids: CSASPGPPYNSPLHF. The CDR3 nucleotides read TGCAGTGCATCCCCGGGACCGCCCTATAATTCACCCCTCCACTTT.

DNA of the CDR3: TGCGCCAGCAGTGGGCAGGGGGTAGAGGAGCAGTACTTC. It encodes CASSGQGVEEQYF. The chain employs TRBV5-1 and TRBJ2-7; 7 bases agree with TRBD1. The V segment lost 5 bases and the J segment 7 bases; nucleotides outside the gene matches: 9. This CDR3 is 13 amino acids long. The germline gives CDR1 SGHRS, CDR2 YFSETQ.

The chain recombines TRBV7-2 with TRBJ1-5; D possibly corresponds to TRBD1 (5 bases). V gave up 7 bases and J gave up 4 bases, with 14 bases separating them. Germline V gene lookup returns CDR1 SGHTA and CDR2 FQGNSA. There are 14 residues in the CDR3. The CDR3 DNA reads as TGTGCCAGCAAGCCCGGCAGGACAAATCAGCCCCAGCATTTT. Its translation: CASKPGRTNQPQHF.

This clonotype has ten or more counts. One end of the junction does not line up with germline, which may come from a read error. The chain carries TRBV5-1 and TRBJ2-3; unclear D gene. The V gene's germline CDR1 is SGHRS and CDR2 YFSETQ. The CDR3 runs 12 residues. The CDR3 region is CASSSGTDTQYF. The CDR3 DNA reads as TGTGCCAGCAGCTCTGGCACAGATACGCAGTATTTT.

This clonotype was observed a handful of times. The chain employs TRBV11-2 and TRBJ2-1; 7 nucleotides line up with TRBD2. The CDR3 is 13 residues long. V gave up 3 bases and J gave up 7 bases; unmatched junction bases: 3. Germline-derived CDR1 and CDR2 are SGHAT and FQNNGV. This CDR3 reads CASSFGGLNEQFF. In nucleotides, the CDR3 is TGTGCCAGCAGCTTCGGGGGGTTGAATGAGCAGTTCTTC.

This CDR3 is CASSQRAGLEDNEQFF. The CDR3 bases are TGTGCCAGCAGCCAGCGTGCGGGACTAGAAGACAATGAGCAGTTCTTC. This chain joins TRBV9 and TRBJ2-1; 8 bases agree with TRBD2. The CDR3 length is 16 residues. Losses at the gene ends were 4 bases for V and 5 bases for J; bases not matched to a gene: 11. Germline V gene data show CDR1 as SGDLS and CDR2 as YYNGEE.

This chain joins TRBV10-3 and TRBJ2-7, with D uncertain. Per germline, CDR1 ENHRY and CDR2 SYGVKD. The V and J ends lost 2 bases and 0 bases respectively, with 8 bases between them. The length of the CDR3 is 14 residues. The CDR3 spells CAISERETSYEQYF. Here the CDR3 DNA reads TGTGCCATCAGTGAGAGAGAGACCTCCTACGAGCAGTACTTC.

This clonotype was detected only a few times. The chain employs TRBV14 and TRBJ2-6; the match to TRBD1 covers 12 bases. The CDR3 has 19 amino acids. Germline loops: CDR1 SGHDN, CDR2 FVKESK. Germline trimming cut 1 base from V and 2 bases from J; bases unmatched to any gene: 6. The CDR3 reads CASSQVIGTGGAGANVLTF. The CDR3 nucleotides read TGTGCCAGCAGCCAAGTAATCGGGACAGGGGGCGCTGGGGCCAACGTCCTGACTTTC.

This clonotype occurred a few times. This chain joins TRBV7-6 and TRBJ2-7, with a tentative D call TRBD1 (5 bases). The CDR3 is 14 residues long. CDR1 and CDR2 (germline): SGHVS, FNYEAQ. V was shortened by 6 bases and J by 0 bases, with 12 bases between the two germline ends. The CDR3 is CASRRDSNSYEQYF. For the CDR3, the DNA is TGTGCCAGCAGACGTGACAGTAACTCCTACGAGCAGTACTTC. Combining the CDR3 with reference TRBV7-6 and TRBJ2-7 gives the whole variable domain GAGVSQSPRYKVTKRGQDVALRCDPISGHVSLYWYRQALGQGPEFLTYFNYEAQQDKSGLPNDRFSAERPEGSISTLTIQRTEQRDSAMYRCASRRDSNSYEQYFGPGTRLTVT.

This clonotype occurred many times. The chain couples TRBV20-1 to TRBJ2-5, with 7 bases identical to TRBD2. The CDR3 covers 14 residues. The trim removed 0 bases at V and 4 bases at J, leaving 5 bases unmatched. Per germline, CDR1 DFQATT and CDR2 SNEGSKA (reference sequence). The CDR3 spells CSARERGSPETQYF. The CDR3 DNA reads TGCAGTGCTAGAGAACGCGGGAGCCCAGAGACCCAGTACTTC.

This sequence joins TRBV2 and TRBJ1-2; D is ambiguous. Trimming shortened V by 9 bases and J by 8 bases, and 7 bases separated the two germline ends. Germline V gene lookup returns CDR1 SNHLY and CDR2 FYNNEI. CDR3 size: 9 residues. The CDR3 coding sequence is TGTGCCAGTGGACCGGGCTACACCTTC. Its protein product is CASGPGYTF.

This clonotype was recorded at least ten times. This chain uses TRBV5-1 with TRBJ2-3; D gene uncertain. Trimming stripped 4 bases from V and 3 bases from J, with 12 bases between. The CDR3 is 14 residues long. CDR1 SGHRS and CDR2 YFSETQ come from the germline V gene. The CDR3 region has the DNA TGCGCCAGCAGCCTCTACGGTACGACAGATACGCAGTATTTT. Its translation is CASSLYGTTDTQYF.

This clonotype has a handful of counts. The gene calls are TRBV3-1 and TRBJ2-2; 8 bases are shared with TRBD2. The ends lost 3 bases at V and 2 bases at J; junction bases unmatched: 5. The CDR3 is 16 residues long. CDR1 LGHDT and CDR2 YNNKEL come from the germline V gene (reference sequence). CDR3 amino acids: CASSQFSGINTGELFF. The CDR3 nucleotides read TGTGCCAGCAGCCAGTTTAGCGGGATAAACACCGGGGAGCTGTTTTTT.

The rearrangement links TRBV24-1 to TRBJ2-2; D is perhaps TRBD2 (6 bases). The CDR3 spans 17 residues. With 0 bases removed from V and 3 bases from J, the gap between germline ends came to 13 bases. Germline V gene data show CDR1 as KGHDR and CDR2 as SFDVKD. CDR3 in DNA: TGTGCCACCAGTGATTTGCAAGGGGCGGGACACACCGGGGAGCTGTTTTTT. This encodes CATSDLQGAGHTGELFF.

As DNA, the CDR3 is TGTGCCAGCAGCCAATCCCGGGACCAAGATACGCAGTATTTT. Translated: CASSQSRDQDTQYF. J is TRBJ2-3 and V is TRBV3-1; the D call may be TRBD1 or TRBD2 (5 bases each). V was pared by 2 bases and J by 5 bases, with 11 bases between. CDR3 size: 14 residues. The germline V gene encodes CDR1 LGHDT and CDR2 YNNKEL (reference sequence).

The table lists this clonotype with a few counts. This chain joins TRBV5-1 and TRBJ2-3; D gene unclear. V shed 2 bases and J shed 4 bases, with 17 bases lying between them. Germline CDR1 and CDR2: SGHRS and YFSETQ. The CDR3 is 16 amino acids. CDR3 amino acids: CASSFAPGRLADTQYF. The CDR3 region has the DNA TGCGCCAGCAGCTTTGCTCCCGGACGATTGGCAGATACGCAGTATTTT.